This T cell receptor beta chain was captured in a study of blood T cell repertoires in COVID-19. Looking at the study overall: Both acute and convalescent COVID-19 samples were obtained from the United States, Italy and Spain.

V dropped 7 bases and J dropped 4 bases, with 16 bases sitting between them. The length of the CDR3 is 15 residues. Germline-derived CDR1 and CDR2 are SGHVS and FQNEAQ. In the original analysis: Amplification of reference gene primers was used by the study to estimate nucleated cell counts. Using immunoSEQ multiplex PCR, the repertoire was profiled, and TCRdb retains in-frame clones only, with some absent. V, J and clone size are those of that table, while D and trimming were read from the DNA. The repertoire has some 49,000 clones, around four fifths of them found once; the top ten carry less than 3%.

The rearrangement links TRBV7-8 to TRBJ2-2; no clear D. Material for sequencing was peripheral blood. This receptor was obtained from a woman aged 55 to 70 with acute or convalescent COVID-19. This CDR3 is CASTHSSGGTGELFF. The CDR3, as DNA: TGTGCCAGCACCCACAGTTCAGGTGGCACCGGGGAGCTGTTTTTT.